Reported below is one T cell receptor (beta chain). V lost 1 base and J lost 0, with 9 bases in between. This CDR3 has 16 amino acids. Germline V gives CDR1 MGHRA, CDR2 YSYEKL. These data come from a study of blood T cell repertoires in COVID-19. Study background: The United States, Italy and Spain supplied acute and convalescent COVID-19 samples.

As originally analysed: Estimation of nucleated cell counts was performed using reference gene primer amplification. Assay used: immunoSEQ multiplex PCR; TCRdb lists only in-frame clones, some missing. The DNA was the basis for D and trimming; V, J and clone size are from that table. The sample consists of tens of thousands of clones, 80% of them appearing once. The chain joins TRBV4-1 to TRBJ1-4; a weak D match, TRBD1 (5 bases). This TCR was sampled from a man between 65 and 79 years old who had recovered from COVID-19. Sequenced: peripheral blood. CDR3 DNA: TGCGCCAGCAGCCAAGGCTCGACAGCAACTAATGAAAAACTGTTTTTT. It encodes CASSQGSTATNEKLFF.